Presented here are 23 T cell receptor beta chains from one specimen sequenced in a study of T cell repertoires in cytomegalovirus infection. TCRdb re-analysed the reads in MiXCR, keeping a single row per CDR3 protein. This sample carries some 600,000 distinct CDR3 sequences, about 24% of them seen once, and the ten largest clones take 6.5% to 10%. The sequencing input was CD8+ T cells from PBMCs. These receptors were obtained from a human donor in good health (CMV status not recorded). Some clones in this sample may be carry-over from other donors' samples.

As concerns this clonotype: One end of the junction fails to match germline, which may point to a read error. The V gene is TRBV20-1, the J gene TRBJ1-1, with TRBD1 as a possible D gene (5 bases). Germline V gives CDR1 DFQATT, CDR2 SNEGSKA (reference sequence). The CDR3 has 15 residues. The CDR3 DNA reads TGCAGAGCTAGAGGCGGAGCAGGGCTTAACACTGAAGCTTTCTTT. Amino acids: CRARGGAGLNTEAFF.

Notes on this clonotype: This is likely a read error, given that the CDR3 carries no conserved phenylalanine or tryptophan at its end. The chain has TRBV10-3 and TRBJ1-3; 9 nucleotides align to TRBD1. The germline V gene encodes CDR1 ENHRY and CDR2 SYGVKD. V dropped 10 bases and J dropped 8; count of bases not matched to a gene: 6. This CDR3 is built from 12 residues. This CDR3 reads CATGQGRDTIYS. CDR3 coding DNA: TGTGCCACCGGACAGGGGAGAGACACCATATATTCT.

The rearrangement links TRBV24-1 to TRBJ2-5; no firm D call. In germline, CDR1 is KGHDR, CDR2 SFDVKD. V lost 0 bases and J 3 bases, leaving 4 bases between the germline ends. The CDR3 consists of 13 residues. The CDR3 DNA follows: TGTGCCACCAGTGATTTGATGGAAGAGACCCAGTACTTC. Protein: CATSDLMEETQYF.

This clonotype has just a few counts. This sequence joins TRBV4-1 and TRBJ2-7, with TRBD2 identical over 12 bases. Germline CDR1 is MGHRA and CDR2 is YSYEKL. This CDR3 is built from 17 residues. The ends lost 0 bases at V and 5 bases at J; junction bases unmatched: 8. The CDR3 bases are TGCGCCAGCAGCCAAGATCGGCTAGCGGGGGGGCGGGACGAGCAGTACTTC. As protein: CASSQDRLAGGRDEQYF.

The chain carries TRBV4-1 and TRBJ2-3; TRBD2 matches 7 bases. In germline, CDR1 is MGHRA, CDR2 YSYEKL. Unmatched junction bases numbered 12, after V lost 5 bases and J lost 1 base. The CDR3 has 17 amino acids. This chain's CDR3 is CASSSSTGGKGTDTQYF. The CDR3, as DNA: TGCGCCAGCAGCTCCTCTACCGGGGGGAAGGGCACAGATACGCAGTATTTT.

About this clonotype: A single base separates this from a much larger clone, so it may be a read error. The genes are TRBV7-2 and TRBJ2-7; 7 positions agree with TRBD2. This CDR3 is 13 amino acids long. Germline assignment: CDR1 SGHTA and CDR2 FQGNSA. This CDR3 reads CASSLAPAREQSF. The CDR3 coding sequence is TGTGCCAGCAGCTTAGCGCCGGCGCGGGAGCAGTCCTTC.

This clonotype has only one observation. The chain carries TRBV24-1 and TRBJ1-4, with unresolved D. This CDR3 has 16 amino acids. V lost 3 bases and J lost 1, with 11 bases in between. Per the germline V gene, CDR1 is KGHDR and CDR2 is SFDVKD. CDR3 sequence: CATSDPLVGTNEKLFF. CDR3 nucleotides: TGTGCCACCAGTGATCCTTTGGTGGGAACTAATGAAAAACTGTTTTTT.

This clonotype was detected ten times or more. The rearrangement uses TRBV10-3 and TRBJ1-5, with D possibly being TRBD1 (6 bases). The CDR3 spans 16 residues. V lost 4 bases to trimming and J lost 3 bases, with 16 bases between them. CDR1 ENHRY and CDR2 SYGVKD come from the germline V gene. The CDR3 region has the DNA TGTGCCATCAGTGCCTCTTGGGAGGGGGACAATCAGCCCCAGCATTTT. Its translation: CAISASWEGDNQPQHF.

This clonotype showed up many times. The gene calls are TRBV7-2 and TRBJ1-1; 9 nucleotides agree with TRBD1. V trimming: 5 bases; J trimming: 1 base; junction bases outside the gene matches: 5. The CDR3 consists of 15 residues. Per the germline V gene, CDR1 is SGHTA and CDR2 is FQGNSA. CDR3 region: CASSETGGRNTEAFF. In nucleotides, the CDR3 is TGTGCCAGCAGCGAAACAGGGGGCAGGAACACTGAAGCTTTCTTT.

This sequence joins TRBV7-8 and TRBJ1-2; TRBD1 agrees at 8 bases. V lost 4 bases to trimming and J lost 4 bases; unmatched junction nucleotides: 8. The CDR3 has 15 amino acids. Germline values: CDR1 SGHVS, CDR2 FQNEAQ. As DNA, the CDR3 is TGTGCCAGCAGCTCACGCGGACAGGGCACCTATGGCTACACCTTC. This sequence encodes CASSSRGQGTYGYTF.

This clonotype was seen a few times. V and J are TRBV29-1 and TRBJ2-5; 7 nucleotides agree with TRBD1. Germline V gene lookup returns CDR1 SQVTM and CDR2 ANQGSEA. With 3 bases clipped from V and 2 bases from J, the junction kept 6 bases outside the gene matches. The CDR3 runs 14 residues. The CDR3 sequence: CSVEVPGQQETQYF. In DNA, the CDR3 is TGCAGCGTTGAGGTCCCGGGACAGCAAGAGACCCAGTACTTC.

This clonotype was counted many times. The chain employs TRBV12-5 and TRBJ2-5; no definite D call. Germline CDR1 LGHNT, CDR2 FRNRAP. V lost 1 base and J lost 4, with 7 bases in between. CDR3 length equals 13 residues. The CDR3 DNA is TGTGCTAGTGGTTTGGGGTTCGGAGAGACCCAGTACTTC. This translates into CASGLGFGETQYF.

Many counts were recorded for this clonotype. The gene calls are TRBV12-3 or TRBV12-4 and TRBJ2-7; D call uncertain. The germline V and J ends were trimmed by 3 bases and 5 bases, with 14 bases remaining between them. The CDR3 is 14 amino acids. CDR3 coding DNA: TGTGCCAGCAGTTTCCCTGGGCGCGGCCACGAGCAGTACTTC. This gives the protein CASSFPGRGHEQYF.

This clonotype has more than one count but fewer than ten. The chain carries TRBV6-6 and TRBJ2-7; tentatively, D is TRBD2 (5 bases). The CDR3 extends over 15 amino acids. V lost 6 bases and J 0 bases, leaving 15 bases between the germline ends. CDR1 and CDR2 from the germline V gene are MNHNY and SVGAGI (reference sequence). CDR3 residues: CASRYINRDSYEQYV. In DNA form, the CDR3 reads TGTGCCAGCAGATATATCAACCGGGACTCCTACGAGCAGTACGTC.

The CDR3 bases are TGTGCCAGTAGTAAAGTAGCGGGGGGCCTCACAGATACGCAGTATTTT. Translating it yields CASSKVAGGLTDTQYF. The rearrangement joins TRBV19 to TRBJ2-3, with 10 nucleotides matching TRBD2. CDR3 size: 16 residues. J was trimmed by 2 bases and V by 4 bases; bases with no gene match: 6. Germline CDR1 LNHDA, CDR2 SQIVND (reference sequence).

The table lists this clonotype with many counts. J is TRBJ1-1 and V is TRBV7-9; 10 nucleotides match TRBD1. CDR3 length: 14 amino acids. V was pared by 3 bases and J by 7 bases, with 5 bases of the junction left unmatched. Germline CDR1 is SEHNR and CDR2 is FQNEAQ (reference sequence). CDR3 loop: CASSLGQGYGEAFF. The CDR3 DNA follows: TGTGCCAGCAGCTTGGGACAGGGGTATGGTGAAGCTTTCTTT.

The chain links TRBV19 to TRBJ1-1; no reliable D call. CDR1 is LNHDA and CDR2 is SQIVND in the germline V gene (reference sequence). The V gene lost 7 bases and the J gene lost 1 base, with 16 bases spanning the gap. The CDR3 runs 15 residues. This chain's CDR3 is CASTPLARGNTEAFF. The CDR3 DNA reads TGTGCCAGTACCCCCTTGGCCCGGGGGAACACTGAAGCTTTCTTT.

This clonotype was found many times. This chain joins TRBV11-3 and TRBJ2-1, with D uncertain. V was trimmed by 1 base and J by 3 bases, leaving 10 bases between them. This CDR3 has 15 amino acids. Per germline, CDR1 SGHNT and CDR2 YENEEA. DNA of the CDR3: TGTGCCAGCAGCTTAGCTTACACTTTCTACAATGAGCAGTTCTTC. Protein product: CASSLAYTFYNEQFF.

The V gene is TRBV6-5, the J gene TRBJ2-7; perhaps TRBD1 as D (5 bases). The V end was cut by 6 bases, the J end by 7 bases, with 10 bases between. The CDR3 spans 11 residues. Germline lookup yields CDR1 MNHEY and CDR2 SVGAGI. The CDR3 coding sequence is TGTGCCAGCAGCAACGCAGGGGAGCAGTACTTC. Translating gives CASSNAGEQYF.

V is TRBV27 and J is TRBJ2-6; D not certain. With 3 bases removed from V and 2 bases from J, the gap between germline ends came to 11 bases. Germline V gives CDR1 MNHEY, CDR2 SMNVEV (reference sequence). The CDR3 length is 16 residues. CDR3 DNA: TGTGCCAGCAGTTTCATAATGACGGCTGGGGCCAACGTCCTGACTTTC. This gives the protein CASSFIMTAGANVLTF.

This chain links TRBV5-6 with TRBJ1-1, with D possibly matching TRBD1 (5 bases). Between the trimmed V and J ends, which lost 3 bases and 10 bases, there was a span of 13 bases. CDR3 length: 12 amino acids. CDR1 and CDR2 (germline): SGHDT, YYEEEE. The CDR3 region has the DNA TGTGCCAGCAGCTGGACATCGGGGCCAGCTTTCTTT. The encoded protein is CASSWTSGPAFF.

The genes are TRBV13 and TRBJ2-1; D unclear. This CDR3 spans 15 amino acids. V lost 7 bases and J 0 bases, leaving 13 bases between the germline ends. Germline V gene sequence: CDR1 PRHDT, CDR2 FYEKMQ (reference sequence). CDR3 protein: CASMIMRSSYNEQFF. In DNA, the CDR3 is TGTGCCAGCATGATAATGAGGAGCTCCTACAATGAGCAGTTCTTC.

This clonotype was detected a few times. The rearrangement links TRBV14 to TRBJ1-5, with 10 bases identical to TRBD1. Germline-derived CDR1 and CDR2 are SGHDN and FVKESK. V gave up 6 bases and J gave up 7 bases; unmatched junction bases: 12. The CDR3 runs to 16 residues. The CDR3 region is CASSARDRGLRQPQHF. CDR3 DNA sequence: TGTGCCAGCAGTGCAAGAGACAGGGGGCTAAGGCAGCCCCAGCATTTT.